This T cell receptor beta chain came from a study of blood T cell repertoires in COVID-19. Across the study: The study counted Cohort 3 donors as recovered given two negative PCRs, clearance, or symptom resolution. PBMCs, B-cell-depleted T cells, or T cells provided the cDNA or gDNA that made up the material.

Trimming removed 4 bases from V and 4 bases from J; junction bases left unmatched: 8. This CDR3 is 17 amino acids long. Per the germline V gene, CDR1 is SGHRS and CDR2 is YFSETQ. In the study's own analysis: Estimation of nucleated cell counts was performed using reference gene primer amplification. Here immunoSEQ multiplex PCR was the method, and the copy in TCRdb shows in-frame clones only, minus some. V, J and clone size reflect that table, while D and trimming were determined from the DNA. Of over 200,000 clones in the sample, 86% are singletons; the top ten hold roughly 3.3%. Participant ages covered about 18 to 89 years across about 22 US areas.

This chain links TRBV5-1 with TRBJ2-3, with 14 bases fitting TRBD2. The sequencing input was PBMCs or T cells enriched from blood (not recorded which). The receptor was derived from a woman in her 50s in a cohort exposed to, infected with or recovered from COVID-19 (not recorded which). This CDR3 is CASSPTSGGAKADTQYF. In DNA, the CDR3 is TGCGCCAGCAGCCCGACTAGCGGGGGGGCTAAGGCAGATACGCAGTATTTT.